This is a list of T cell receptor beta chains from one sample in a study of molecular identifiers for immune sequencing clone quantification. TCRdb ran MiXCR on the PCR reads and lists one entry per CDR3 protein. The sample has 70,000 to 95,000 distinct CDR3 sequences; over 15% are singletons. The sample was naive CD8+ T cells from blood, with Jurkat cell RNA spiked in. Receptor source: a human donor in good health. Some libraries in this study had Jurkat cell RNA spiked in. The CDR3 runs from the conserved cysteine through the conserved F or W. D genes are given only for firm matches. Size values are once, few and many counts, or a class for expanded clones, and some rows have none.

size: many; V: TRBV29-1; J: TRBJ2-7; D: TRBD1; DNA: TGCAGCGTGCCTTATGTGGCAGGGGGCCGACTCGAGCAGTACTTC; CDR3: CSVPYVAGGRLEQYF
size: many; V: TRBV9; J: TRBJ2-3; D: -; DNA: TGTGCCAGCAGCGTAGTCGAATCTAGCACAGATACGCAGTATTTT; CDR3: CASSVVESSTDTQYF
size: many; V: TRBV29-1; J: TRBJ2-2; D: -; DNA: TGCAGCGTAGCAGGGATCAGGGCCGGGGAGCTGTTTTTT; CDR3: CSVAGIRAGELFF
size: many; V: TRBV6-6; J: TRBJ2-4; D: TRBD2; DNA: TGTGCCAGCACCAGGACTAGCGGGGGGGTTGACATTCAGTACTTC; CDR3: CASTRTSGGVDIQYF
size: many; V: TRBV5-4; J: TRBJ2-3; D: TRBD1; DNA: TGTGCCAGCAGCTTGAAACAGGGGGAGACAGATACGCAGTATTTT; CDR3: CASSLKQGETDTQYF
size: many; V: TRBV9; J: TRBJ1-4; D: -; DNA: TGTGCCAGCAGCCCGGGGGCGTCTGAAAAACTGTTTTTT; CDR3: CASSPGASEKLFF
size: -; V: TRBV6-6; J: TRBJ2-7; D: -; DNA: TGTGCCACCTCGAGTAGGGAGCAGTACTTC; CDR3: CATSSREQYF
size: many; V: TRBV7-9; J: TRBJ2-1; D: -; DNA: TGTGCCAGCAGCTTAGTTAGTTCTAATGAGCAGTTCTTC; CDR3: CASSLVSSNEQFF
size: many; V: TRBV28; J: TRBJ1-1; D: -; DNA: TGTGCCAGCAGTTTATCCGGGACCCTGAACACTGAAGCTTTCTTT; CDR3: CASSLSGTLNTEAFF
size: -; V: TRBV7-9; J: TRBJ2-4; D: -; DNA: TGTGCCAGCAGCTTATCCGTGGGACTAGCCAAAAACATTCAGTACTTC; CDR3: CASSLSVGLAKNIQYF
size: many; V: TRBV20-1; J: TRBJ2-5; D: -; DNA: TGCAGTGCCCGCACCCCTAGCGAGGAGACCCAGTACTTC; CDR3: CSARTPSEETQYF
size: many; V: TRBV6-6; J: TRBJ1-5; D: -; DNA: TGTGCCAGCAGCTTGGACGATGTCAATCAGCCCCAGCATTTT; CDR3: CASSLDDVNQPQHF
size: many; V: TRBV4-1; J: TRBJ1-5; D: -; DNA: TGCGCCAGCAGCCAAGATGTGGCACTGAATCAGCCCCAGCATTTT; CDR3: CASSQDVALNQPQHF
size: many; V: TRBV28; J: TRBJ2-3; D: TRBD2; DNA: TGTGCCAGCACCCTCGGACTAGCGGGAGGGCCCATCACAGATACGCAGTATTTT; CDR3: CASTLGLAGGPITDTQYF
size: many; V: TRBV6-2/TRBV6-3; J: TRBJ2-2; D: TRBD2; DNA: TGTGCCAGCAGTCACTCACCGACTAGCGACAACACCGGGGAGCTGTTTTTT; CDR3: CASSHSPTSDNTGELFF
size: many; V: TRBV27; J: TRBJ1-5; D: -; DNA: TGTGCCAGCAGTTTATCGGCCGGGGTTCGGGGCAATCAGCCCCAGCATTTT; CDR3: CASSLSAGVRGNQPQHF
size: few; V: TRBV7-9; J: TRBJ2-7; D: -; DNA: TGTGCCAGCAGCTTAAGTTATGGACAGAACTACGAGCAGTACTTC; CDR3: CASSLSYGQNYEQYF
size: many; V: TRBV6-5; J: TRBJ2-7; D: TRBD1; DNA: TGTGCCAGCAGTTACTCGGACAGGGCCGGGTACGAGCAGTACTTC; CDR3: CASSYSDRAGYEQYF
size: many; V: TRBV28; J: TRBJ2-3; D: -; DNA: TGTGCCAGCAGTTTTCCTATCGAGGGGGGGACAGATACGCAGTATTTT; CDR3: CASSFPIEGGTDTQYF
size: -; V: TRBV6-6; J: TRBJ1-2; D: -; DNA: TGTGCCAGCTATTTCGGGTCGGGCAACTATGGCTACACCTTC; CDR3: CASYFGSGNYGYTF
size: -; V: TRBV12-3/TRBV12-4; J: TRBJ2-5; D: TRBD2; DNA: TGTGCCAGCAGTTTAAAATTTCGGTCTAGCGGGGGACAACAAGAGACCCAGTACTTC; CDR3: CASSLKFRSSGGQQETQYF
size: many; V: TRBV6-5; J: TRBJ2-7; D: -; DNA: TGTGCCAGCAGTTACTCGAGTCGGTACGAGCAGTACTTC; CDR3: CASSYSSRYEQYF
size: many; V: TRBV12-3/TRBV12-4; J: TRBJ2-7; D: -; DNA: TGTGCCAGCAGTTTAGTCTACGGGGGCGAGCAGTACTTC; CDR3: CASSLVYGGEQYF
size: -; V: TRBV20-1; J: TRBJ2-3; D: TRBD2; DNA: TGCAGTGCTAGAGACCTAACAACCCCAACGAGACTAGCGGGGGCAGATACGCAGTATTTT; CDR3: CSARDLTTPTRLAGADTQYF
size: many; V: TRBV20-1; J: TRBJ1-1; D: TRBD1; DNA: TGCAGTGCTCGGACAGGCCCTGAAGCTTTCTTT; CDR3: CSARTGPEAFF
size: many; V: TRBV5-6; J: TRBJ2-7; D: -; DNA: TGTGCCAGCAGACTCCAGGGAGCCCCCCTTATCGAGCAGTACTTC; CDR3: CASRLQGAPLIEQYF
size: many; V: TRBV5-6; J: TRBJ1-1; D: -; DNA: TGTGCCAGCAGCTTGGTCGGTGAAGCTTTCTTT; CDR3: CASSLVGEAFF
size: -; V: TRBV28; J: TRBJ1-1; D: TRBD1; DNA: TGTGCCAGCAGTTCGAACAGGGGGCGTTCTGAAGCTTTCTTT; CDR3: CASSSNRGRSEAFF
size: many; V: TRBV7-9; J: TRBJ2-3; D: TRBD1; DNA: TGTGCCAGCATCCCGGCTGACAGGGTTTTAGATGATACGCAGTATTTT; CDR3: CASIPADRVLDDTQYF
size: many; V: TRBV27; J: TRBJ2-3; D: -; DNA: TGTGCCAGCAGTACATCGCTAAACACAGATACGCAGTATTTT; CDR3: CASSTSLNTDTQYF
size: many; V: TRBV11-2; J: TRBJ1-4; D: TRBD1; DNA: TGTGCCAGCAGCTTAGGACAGGGTGGAGAAAAACTGTTTTTT; CDR3: CASSLGQGGEKLFF
size: many; V: TRBV4-3; J: TRBJ2-5; D: -; DNA: TGCGCCAGCAGCCAAGATGTTTCTCAAGAGACCCAGTACTTC; CDR3: CASSQDVSQETQYF
size: many; V: TRBV7-9; J: TRBJ2-7; D: TRBD2; DNA: TGTGCCAGCAGCGCTACTAGCGGGGGAGCTGTAAACGAGCAGTACTTC; CDR3: CASSATSGGAVNEQYF
size: many; V: TRBV12-5; J: TRBJ2-3; D: -; DNA: TGTGCTAGTGGTCCCGCTTGGGGGGAGGTAGATACGCAGTATTTT; CDR3: CASGPAWGEVDTQYF
size: -; V: TRBV4-2; J: TRBJ2-7; D: -; DNA: TGTGCCAGCAGCCAAGATCGGCCTGCCGAGTACGAGCAGTACTTC; CDR3: CASSQDRPAEYEQYF
size: -; V: TRBV11-2; J: TRBJ2-7; D: TRBD1; DNA: TGTGCCAGCAGCTTAGTATCAGGGACAGGGATCCTTGAGGAGCAGTACTTC; CDR3: CASSLVSGTGILEEQYF
size: few; V: TRBV19; J: TRBJ2-1; D: -; DNA: TGTGCCAGTAGTATAGATGGGGGGAATGAGCAGTTCTTC; CDR3: CASSIDGGNEQFF
size: many; V: TRBV7-9; J: TRBJ2-5; D: -; DNA: TGTGCCAGCAGCTCGCCACAACGGGGCGCAGAGACCCAGTACTTC; CDR3: CASSSPQRGAETQYF
size: many; V: TRBV7-9; J: TRBJ1-1; D: -; DNA: TGTGCCAGCAGCTTAGAGTGGAAGAACACTGAAGCTTTCTTT; CDR3: CASSLEWKNTEAFF